The next 26 T cell receptor beta chains were all read from a single sample in a study of cytomegalovirus exposure and HLA in healthy donors. Vbeta (60) and Jbeta (13) primers were used in the PCR. The repertoire was sequenced with immunoSEQ multiplex PCR; TCRdb's copy has only in-frame clones and lacks some. Of 150,000 or so clones in the sample, around 72% were seen once. Sequenced material: PBMCs. Every receptor here comes from a man aged 18 to 29 in good health and CMV-seropositive.

The chain carries TRBV6-6 and TRBJ2-5; no firm D call. The J call could be wrong; TRBJ2-7 is a better fit for the DNA end. This CDR3 contains 12 residues. The germline CDR1 and CDR2 sequences are MNHNY and SVGAGI (reference sequence). CDR3 residues: CASRAGTYEQYF. CDR3 in DNA: TGTGCCAGCAGGGCAGGTACCTACGAGCAGTACTTC.

The gene calls are TRBV11-2 and TRBJ2-5; 10 positions match TRBD2. CDR1 is SGHAT and CDR2 is FQNNGV in the germline V gene. The CDR3 has 14 amino acids. V was clipped by 5 bases and J by 4 bases; unmatched bases: 4. In nucleotides, the CDR3 is TGTGCCAGCAGCGCCCGACTAGCGGGAGAGACCCAGTACTTC. This gives the protein CASSARLAGETQYF. The variable domain in full, completed from reference TRBV11-2 and TRBJ2-5, reads EAGVAQSPRYKIIEKRQSVAFWCNPISGHATLYWYQQILGQGPKLLIQFQNNGVVDDSQLPKDRFSAERLKGVDSTLKIQPAKLEDSAVYLCASSARLAGETQYFGPGTRLLVL.

V gene TRBV11-2 combines with J gene TRBJ1-1; perhaps TRBD1 as D (5 bases). This CDR3 comprises 13 residues. The ends were cut back, 0 bases at V and 3 bases at J, with 5 bases in the middle. Germline assignment: CDR1 SGHAT and CDR2 FQNNGV. The CDR3, as DNA: TGTGCCAGCAGCTTAGACAGGGACACTGAAGCTTTCTTT. Amino acids: CASSLDRDTEAFF.

The gene calls are TRBV19 and TRBJ1-5; TRBD1 agrees at 8 bases. In germline, CDR1 is LNHDA, CDR2 SQIVND (reference sequence). CDR3 length: 15 amino acids. With V trimmed by 4 bases and J by 8 bases, 10 bases remained unmatched. The CDR3 sequence is CASSRSGQGIEPQHF. DNA of the CDR3: TGTGCCAGTAGTAGGAGTGGACAGGGAATCGAGCCCCAGCATTTT.

This clone has just a few counts. J is TRBJ1-1 and V is TRBV5-1; 9 bases line up with TRBD1. The V gene's germline CDR1 is SGHRS and CDR2 YFSETQ. V trimming: 4 bases; J trimming: 7 bases; junction bases outside the gene matches: 5. CDR3 length: 13 residues. CDR3 coding DNA: TGCGCCAGCAGCGAGGGGACAGGGAGTGAAGCTTTCTTT. Protein: CASSEGTGSEAFF.

V is TRBV29-1 and J is TRBJ2-4; D is undetermined. Trimming shortened V by 4 bases and J by 6 bases, and 10 bases separated the two germline ends. Germline CDR1 is SQVTM and CDR2 is ANQGSEA. This CDR3 has 12 amino acids. This CDR3 reads CSVVPQLNIQYF. The DNA of the CDR3 is TGCAGCGTTGTCCCACAGTTAAACATTCAGTACTTC.

CDR3 nucleotides: TGTGCCAGCAGCGTAGGGACAGACAGATCCTCTGGGGCCAACGTCCTGACTTTC. Protein sequence: CASSVGTDRSSGANVLTF. The rearrangement uses TRBV9 and TRBJ2-6; weak D call: TRBD1 (6 bases). The CDR3 runs 18 residues. Trimming cost V 0 bases and J 0 bases, with 13 bases left between them. The V gene's germline CDR1 is SGDLS and CDR2 YYNGEE. The full variable domain, in which reference TRBV9 and TRBJ2-6 provide the parts outside the CDR3, is DSGVTQTPKHLITATGQRVTLRCSPRSGDLSVYWYQQSLDQGLQFLIQYYNGEERAKGNILERFSAQQFPDLHSELNLSSLELGDSALYFCASSVGTDRSSGANVLTFGAGSRLTVL.

The chain joins TRBV19 to TRBJ2-1, with D hard to call. Germline V gene sequence: CDR1 LNHDA, CDR2 SQIVND (reference sequence). The CDR3 is 12 amino acids. Deletions cut 5 bases from V and 8 bases from J, with 10 bases between. The CDR3: CASSLGVDEQFF. CDR3 sequence (DNA): TGTGCCAGTAGTCTAGGAGTCGATGAGCAGTTCTTC. Full variable domain (rest looked up from reference TRBV19 and TRBJ2-1): DGGITQSPKYLFRKEGQNVTLSCEQNLNHDAMYWYRQDPGQGLRLIYYSQIVNDFQKGDIAEGYSVSREKKESFPLTVTSAQKNPTAFYLCASSLGVDEQFFGPGTRLTVL.

As DNA, the CDR3 is TGTGCCAGCAGTTTACGGCCGGGGGGACTCGGGCACGAGCAGTACTTC. It yields the protein CASSLRPGGLGHEQYF. The rearrangement joins TRBV27 to TRBJ2-7; TRBD2 aligns across 7 bases. This CDR3 contains 16 residues. With 2 bases clipped from V and 5 bases from J, the junction kept 12 bases outside the gene matches. The germline V gene encodes CDR1 MNHEY and CDR2 SMNVEV (reference sequence).

For the CDR3, the DNA is TGCGCCAGCAGCTTGTTGGGCAGGGGAGAGACTGAAGCTTTCTTT. Amino acid sequence: CASSLLGRGETEAFF. The chain links TRBV5-1 to TRBJ1-1; TRBD1 might be the D (6 bases). Trimming stripped 1 base from V and 5 bases from J, with 15 bases between. This CDR3 spans 15 amino acids. Germline lookup yields CDR1 SGHRS and CDR2 YFSETQ.

This chain joins TRBV7-9 and TRBJ1-6; D gene unclear. This CDR3 contains 14 residues. Germline assignment: CDR1 SEHNR and CDR2 FQNEAQ (reference sequence). The ends were cut back, 3 bases at V and 5 bases at J, with 8 bases in the middle. As DNA, the CDR3 is TGTGCCAGCAGCTTTCCTCTCGATAATTCACCCCTCCACTTT. Residues: CASSFPLDNSPLHF.

The chain is built from TRBV11-2 and TRBJ2-1; D is perhaps TRBD2 (5 bases). There are 15 residues in the CDR3. V lost 6 bases to trimming and J lost 9 bases, with 21 bases between them. Germline CDR1 reads SGHAT; CDR2 reads FQNNGV. This CDR3 reads CASSFSPSSSGEQFF. For the CDR3, the DNA is TGTGCCAGCAGTTTTTCCCCATCTAGCTCCGGTGAGCAGTTCTTC.

The gene calls are TRBV11-3 and TRBJ1-1; unclear D gene. Germline values: CDR1 SGHNT, CDR2 YENEEA. The ends were cut back, 3 bases at V and 5 bases at J, with 10 bases in the middle. This CDR3 is built from 13 residues. For the CDR3, the DNA is TGTGCCAGCAGCTTTGCCCGGGGTACTGAAGCTTTCTTT. Residues: CASSFARGTEAFF. The full variable domain, in which reference TRBV11-3 and TRBJ1-1 provide the parts outside the CDR3, is EAGVVQSPRYKIIEKKQPVAFWCNPISGHNTLYWYLQNLGQGPELLIRYENEEAVDDSQLPKDRFSAERLKGVDSTLKIQPAELGDSAVYLCASSFARGTEAFFGQGTRLTVV.

The chain joins TRBV27 to TRBJ2-3; 7 bases agree with TRBD2. The germline gives CDR1 MNHEY, CDR2 SMNVEV (reference sequence). Trimming took 5 bases from V and 2 from J; bases not matched to a gene: 16. CDR3 length: 18 amino acids. Written as DNA, the CDR3 is TGTGCCAGCAGTCCCCATGGGCTAGCGGCACCTTACACAGATACGCAGTATTTT. Protein product: CASSPHGLAAPYTDTQYF.

V and J are TRBV7-2 and TRBJ2-3; 8 bases line up with TRBD2. The CDR3 runs to 15 residues. V lost 4 bases, J lost 8 bases, and 11 bases stayed unmatched. The germline CDR1 and CDR2 sequences are SGHTA and FQGNSA. The DNA for the CDR3 is TGTGCCAGCAGCTCCGGGGGGGAGGCGGGAGGTACGCAGTATTTT. This sequence encodes CASSSGGEAGGTQYF.

The chain has TRBV5-1 and TRBJ2-2, with 8 bases lining up with TRBD1. Per germline, CDR1 SGHRS and CDR2 YFSETQ. V shed 0 bases, J shed 3 bases, and the junction held 4 bases outside the gene matches. The CDR3 has 16 amino acids. The CDR3 bases are TGCGCCAGCAGCTTGGAAGGACAGGGATACACCGGGGAGCTGTTTTTT. Encoded protein: CASSLEGQGYTGELFF.

The V gene is TRBV27, the J gene TRBJ2-7; D is perhaps TRBD1 (5 bases). CDR3 length: 14 amino acids. V was trimmed by 0 bases and J by 7 bases, leaving 13 bases between them. CDR1 is MNHEY and CDR2 is SMNVEV in the germline V gene (reference sequence). CDR3 in DNA: TGTGCCAGCAGTTTATCGTCCAACGCAGGGGAGCAGTACTTC. Translation: CASSLSSNAGEQYF.

CDR3 nucleotides: TGTGCCAGCAGTTTAGCCCTAAATAACTATGGCTACACCTTC. It codes for CASSLALNNYGYTF. The J gene is TRBJ1-2, the V gene TRBV28, with D unresolved. Germline CDR1 is MDHEN and CDR2 is SYDVKM. This CDR3 region has 14 residues. The V end lost 2 bases, the J end lost 1 base, and 8 bases lay between the germline ends.

This clone occurred a few times. V is TRBV30 and J is TRBJ2-7; a possible D gene is TRBD1 (6 bases). CDR3 length: 12 residues. CDR1 and CDR2 from the germline V gene are GTSNPN and SVGIG (reference sequence). V lost 4 bases and J 7 bases, leaving 14 bases between the germline ends. In DNA form, the CDR3 reads TGTGCCTGGACAACAGGGATAGGGGAGCAGTACTTC. Its protein is CAWTTGIGEQYF.

This clone was observed once. The chain links TRBV5-1 to TRBJ1-1, with D perhaps TRBD1 (5 bases). The germline V gene has CDR1 SGHRS and CDR2 YFSETQ. The CDR3 sequence is 17 residues long. V was clipped by 0 bases and J by 0 bases, with 15 bases between them. The DNA for the CDR3 is TGCGCCAGCAGCTTGGGACAGACGACTTTTATGAACACTGAAGCTTTCTTT. This sequence encodes CASSLGQTTFMNTEAFF.

This sequence joins TRBV5-1 and TRBJ2-7, with 10 bases identical to TRBD1. V trimming: 1 base; J trimming: 5 bases; junction bases outside the gene matches: 6. The CDR3 sequence is 15 residues long. The germline CDR1 and CDR2 sequences are SGHRS and YFSETQ. The CDR3 DNA is TGCGCCAGCAGCTTGCTGGACAGGGGGTCGCACGAGCAGTACTTC. Amino acid sequence: CASSLLDRGSHEQYF.

The chain is built from TRBV19 and TRBJ2-1; TRBD2 might be the D (7 bases). Trimming cost V 5 bases and J 4 bases, with 18 bases left between them. The CDR3 contains 16 residues. Germline V lookup: CDR1 LNHDA, CDR2 SQIVND (reference sequence). The CDR3 loop is CASSLVRGGVYNEQFF. Here the CDR3 DNA reads TGTGCCAGTAGTCTGGTGCGAGGGGGGGTTTACAATGAGCAGTTCTTC. Supplemented by reference TRBV19 and TRBJ2-1, the full variable domain reads DGGITQSPKYLFRKEGQNVTLSCEQNLNHDAMYWYRQDPGQGLRLIYYSQIVNDFQKGDIAEGYSVSREKKESFPLTVTSAQKNPTAFYLCASSLVRGGVYNEQFFGPGTRLTVL.

This chain uses TRBV18 with TRBJ2-7; the D gene is possibly TRBD2 (6 bases). The CDR3 consists of 18 residues. V was trimmed by 5 bases and J by 3 bases, leaving 26 bases between them. Germline values: CDR1 KGHSH, CDR2 LQKENI. The CDR3 nucleotides read TGTGCCAGCTCAGAAGTATCCCCCAGAATGACTAGAAGCTACGAGCAGTACTTC. It yields the protein CASSEVSPRMTRSYEQYF.

The chain uses TRBV10-3 and TRBJ2-7, with 8 bases lining up with TRBD1. V shed 1 base, J shed 6 bases, and the junction held 5 bases outside the gene matches. CDR1 is ENHRY and CDR2 is SYGVKD in the germline V gene. This CDR3 spans 14 amino acids. CDR3 DNA sequence: TGTGCCATCAGTGAGTTAGACAGGGGCGGCGAGCAGTACTTC. It encodes CAISELDRGGEQYF.

The CDR3 nucleotides read TGTGCCAGCAGGCAACCGGGAAACTATGGCTACACCTTC. Residues: CASRQPGNYGYTF. The chain links TRBV5-6 to TRBJ1-2; D is undetermined. There are 13 residues in the CDR3. Germline loops: CDR1 SGHDT, CDR2 YYEEEE. The ends were cut back, 5 bases at V and 2 bases at J, with 10 bases in the middle.

This clone was recorded a few times. The gene calls are TRBV7-9 and TRBJ1-6; D is possibly TRBD1 (5 bases). CDR1 is SEHNR, CDR2 FQNEAQ, per germline (reference sequence). The CDR3 is 15 amino acids. Trimming left V 1 base short and J 6 bases short, with 10 bases between. The CDR3 nucleotides are TGTGCCAGCAGCTTAGGGGGGGACTCTAATTCACCCCTCCACTTT. Translated, it gives CASSLGGDSNSPLHF.